This T cell receptor beta chain originates from a study of blood T cell repertoires in COVID-19. Study context: Nucleic acid was either cDNA or gDNA, and it came from T cells, B-cell-depleted T cells, or PBMCs.

As originally analysed: Estimated nucleated cell counts came from reference gene primer amplification. Repertoires were generated with immunoSEQ multiplex PCR, while TCRdb's copy carries only in-frame clones and drops some. From that table come the V and J calls and clone size; the DNA was used to work out D and trimming. Among some 100,000 clones, approximately 89% were seen once, and the ten largest hold about 1%. Germline V lookup: CDR1 LGHDT, CDR2 YNNKEL (reference sequence). The CDR3 runs to 14 residues. The V gene end was trimmed by 4 bases and the J gene end by 5 bases; junction bases not matched to a gene: 6.

The clonotype originates from a man aged 55 to 70 with acute or convalescent COVID-19. V and J are TRBV3-1 (or the pseudogene TRBV3-2) and TRBJ1-1; 8 bases fit TRBD1. The specimen sequenced was peripheral blood. The CDR3 region has the DNA TGTGCCAGCAGCCGGCAGGGGGCCGGAACTGAAGCTTTCTTT. It codes for CASSRQGAGTEAFF.